One T cell receptor (beta chain) is described in this entry. Alongside a J-beta primer mix, a sample-barcoded 5' primer served in a second PCR lasting about 7 to 12 cycles. Every cDNA molecule carried a tag from a template-switch adaptor bearing 12 random nucleotides. TCRdb re-called the 5' RACE reads through MiXCR, storing one row per CDR3 protein. Altogether a few hundred thousand distinct CDR3 sequences are present, roughly a quarter being singletons, with the ten largest covering over 3.5%. Germline CDR1 is ENHRY and CDR2 is SYGVKD. CDR3 length: 13 residues. With 3 bases clipped from V and 5 bases from J, the junction kept 1 base outside the gene matches. Researchers isolated at least 6 million PBMCs per sample. The entry originates in a study of blood T cells in healthy people across ages. This same sample was also part of a study on T cells of mothers and their children. Per that study: Persistent microchimeric T cell clones were sought, and none were detected.

This chain joins TRBV10-3 and TRBJ2-7; 10 nucleotides line up with TRBD1. Sequencing was performed on blood. The source of this sequence is a boy aged 2 to 9 in good health. The chain's CDR3 is CAISDGTGDEQYF. The CDR3 coding sequence is TGTGCCATCAGTGACGGGACAGGGGACGAGCAGTACTTC.